These 7 T cell receptor beta chains were all obtained from the same sample, sequenced in a study of a mutant IDH1 vaccine in newly diagnosed glioma. Data came from immunoSEQ multiplex PCR; TCRdb stores just in-frame clones and leaves some out. The sample holds roughly 130,000 clones; around three quarters are singletons and the top ten take about 5.5%. These receptors' antigens are unknown. Time point given: week 11, during vaccination. Vaccine doses each comprised 300 ug of mutant IDH1 20-mer peptide, with topical imiquimod. The source was PBMCs, collected from a glioma patient whose treatment included an IDH1 peptide vaccine. The receptor source for this set is a man in his forties or fifties with glioma.

The chain uses TRBV5-1 and TRBJ2-1, with 10 positions matching TRBD2. Germline lookup yields CDR1 SGHRS and CDR2 YFSETQ. This CDR3 comprises 15 residues. The trim removed 1 base at V and 5 bases at J, leaving 3 bases unmatched. The CDR3 DNA follows: TGCGCCAGCAGCTTGAGCGGGGGGGCCCACAATGAGCAGTTCTTC. Protein: CASSLSGGAHNEQFF.

The chain couples TRBV4-3 to TRBJ2-7, with D possibly being TRBD2 (5 bases). The CDR3 has 15 amino acids. Germline V gene data show CDR1 as LGHNA and CDR2 as YSLEER. V was pared by 4 bases and J by 5 bases, with 18 bases between. The CDR3 sequence is CASSPSTNLAHEQYF. The CDR3 region has the DNA TGCGCCAGCAGCCCCTCGACAAATCTAGCTCACGAGCAGTACTTC.

This clone has only a few counts. The chain recombines TRBV30 with TRBJ1-4; D is perhaps TRBD1 (5 bases). The CDR3 extends over 14 amino acids. The germline V and J ends were trimmed by 2 bases and 7 bases, with 14 bases remaining between them. CDR1 and CDR2 from the germline V gene are GTSNPN and SVGIG (reference sequence). CDR3 coding DNA: TGTGCCTGGAGTCCAAAGGGGAGCGGTGAAAAACTGTTTTTT. This codes for CAWSPKGSGEKLFF. The complete variable domain, with remaining parts taken from reference TRBV30 and TRBJ1-4, reads SQTIHQWPATLVQPVGSPLSLECTVEGTSNPNLYWYRQAAGRGLQLLFYSVGIGQISSEVPQNLSASRPQDRQFILSSKKLLLSDSGFYLCAWSPKGSGEKLFFGSGTQLSVL.

This sequence joins TRBV11-2 and TRBJ2-4, with D maybe TRBD2 (6 bases). The CDR3 sequence is 14 residues long. CDR1 and CDR2 (germline): SGHAT, FQNNGV. Trimming took 5 bases from V and 7 from J, leaving 15 bases between them. DNA for the CDR3: TGTGCCAGCAGCCCGACGGGGGTGGGCAACATTCAGTACTTC. Translated, it gives CASSPTGVGNIQYF.

This rearrangement joins TRBV6-6 to TRBJ1-5; D remains ambiguous. The V end lost 11 bases, the J end lost 0 bases, and 8 bases lay between the germline ends. CDR3 length equals 12 residues. CDR1 and CDR2 (germline): MNHNY, SVGAGI (reference sequence). CDR3 sequence (DNA): TGTGCCGCACGGGATAGCAATCAGCCCCAGCATTTT. It is translated as CAARDSNQPQHF.

This chain links TRBV28 with TRBJ2-7; D remains unclear. The germline gives CDR1 MDHEN, CDR2 SYDVKM. V lost 2 bases, J lost 4 bases, and 6 bases lay in between. The CDR3 length is 12 residues. The DNA for the CDR3 is TGTGCCAGCAGTTTACCCCATTACGAGCAGTACTTC. Encoded protein: CASSLPHYEQYF.

The V call is TRBV11-2, the J call TRBJ2-7, with 9 nucleotides matching TRBD1. CDR1 is SGHAT, CDR2 FQNNGV, per germline. With 5 bases clipped from V and 6 bases from J, the junction kept 11 bases outside the gene matches. The length of the CDR3 is 15 residues. The CDR3 here is CASSPGTGSRFEQYF. In DNA form, the CDR3 reads TGTGCCAGCAGCCCTGGGACAGGGTCTCGGTTCGAGCAGTACTTC.